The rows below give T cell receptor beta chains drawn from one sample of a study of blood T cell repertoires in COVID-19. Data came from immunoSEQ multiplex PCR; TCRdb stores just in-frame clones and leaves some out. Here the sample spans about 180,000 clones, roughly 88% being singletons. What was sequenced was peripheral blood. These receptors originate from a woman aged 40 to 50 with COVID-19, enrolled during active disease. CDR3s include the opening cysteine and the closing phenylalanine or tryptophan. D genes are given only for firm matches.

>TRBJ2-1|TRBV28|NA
CASSPQRGYNEQFF
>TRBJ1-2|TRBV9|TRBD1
CASSVYPPGQGYYGYTF
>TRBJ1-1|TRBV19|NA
CASSHPGLMNTEAFF
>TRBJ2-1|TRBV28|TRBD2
CASSRLIWTSGRNNEQFF
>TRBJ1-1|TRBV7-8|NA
CASSLVAGSTEAFF
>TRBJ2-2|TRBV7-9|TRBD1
CASSLGTGPTGELFF
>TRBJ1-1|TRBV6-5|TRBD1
CASKRQGTEAFF
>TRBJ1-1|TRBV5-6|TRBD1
CASSFWTGGRNTEAFF
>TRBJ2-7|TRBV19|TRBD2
CASSTRDYSYEQYF
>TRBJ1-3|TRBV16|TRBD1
CASSRRDSGNTIYF
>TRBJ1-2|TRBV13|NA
CASSLGRGSVHGYTF
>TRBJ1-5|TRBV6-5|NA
CASSYRTGGNQPQHF
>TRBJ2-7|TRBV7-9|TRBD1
CASSLRAPGTGSYEQYF
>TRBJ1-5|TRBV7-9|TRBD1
CASSLQGGQGAKSNQPQHF
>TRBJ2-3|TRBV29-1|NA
CSVTDGTDTQYF
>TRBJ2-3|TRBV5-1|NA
CATGAESTDTQYF
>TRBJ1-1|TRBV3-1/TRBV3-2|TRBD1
CASSQGQGVTEAFF
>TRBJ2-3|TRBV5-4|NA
CASSFSGRTDTQYF
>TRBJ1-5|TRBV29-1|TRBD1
CSVSLGGPYSNQPQHF
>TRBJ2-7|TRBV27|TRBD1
CASSSSGTGSYEQYF
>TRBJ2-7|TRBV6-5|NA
CASSFLPPYEQYF
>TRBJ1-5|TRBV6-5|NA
CASVRQTNQPQHF
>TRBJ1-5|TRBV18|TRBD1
CASSPHRGTGLGQPQHF
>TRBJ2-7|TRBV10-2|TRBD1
CASTQGDRVYEQYF
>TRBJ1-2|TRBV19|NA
CASSVGALSYTF
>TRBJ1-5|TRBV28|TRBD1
CASQDRAHQPQHF
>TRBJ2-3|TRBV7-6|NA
CASSYVSGFEDTQYF
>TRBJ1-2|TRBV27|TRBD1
CASRGAGQGSYGYTF
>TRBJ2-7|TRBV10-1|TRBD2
CASSGLAGGPVAYEQYF
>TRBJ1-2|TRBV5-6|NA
CASSLWSQGFFKGGYTF
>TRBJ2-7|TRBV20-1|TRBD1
CSASVRRQGADEQYF
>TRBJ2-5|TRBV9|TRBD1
CASSGRTGGRETQYF
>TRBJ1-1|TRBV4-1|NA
CASSQGPQGLLNTEAFF
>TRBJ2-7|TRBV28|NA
CASSFAGADSSYEQYF
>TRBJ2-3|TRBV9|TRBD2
CASSYLTGGTDTQYF